This TCR beta chain was obtained from a study of blood T cell repertoires in COVID-19. The overall study: Researchers got acute and convalescent COVID-19 samples from the United States, Italy and Spain.

The germline V gene has CDR1 SGDLS and CDR2 YYNGEE. CDR3 length equals 14 residues. Trimming took off 0 bases at V and 8 bases at J, with 14 bases between the two ends. This clone came up a few times. Only in-frame clones appear in the TCRdb table, and some are missing; sequencing was by immunoSEQ multiplex PCR. The sample lists almost 200,000 clones, approximately 80% occurring once. The sample taken for sequencing was peripheral blood. The source is a man aged 55-75 years with COVID-19, enrolled during active disease. V usage is TRBV9 and J usage is TRBJ1-1, with a possible D match to TRBD1 (5 bases). The CDR3 here is CASSVALYRSEAFF. The CDR3 DNA reads as TGTGCCAGCAGCGTAGCTTTATACAGGTCCGAAGCTTTCTTT. The full variable domain, its missing parts supplied by reference TRBV9 and TRBJ1-1, is DSGVTQTPKHLITATGQRVTLRCSPRSGDLSVYWYQQSLDQGLQFLIQYYNGEERAKGNILERFSAQQFPDLHSELNLSSLELGDSALYFCASSVALYRSEAFFGQGTRLTVV.